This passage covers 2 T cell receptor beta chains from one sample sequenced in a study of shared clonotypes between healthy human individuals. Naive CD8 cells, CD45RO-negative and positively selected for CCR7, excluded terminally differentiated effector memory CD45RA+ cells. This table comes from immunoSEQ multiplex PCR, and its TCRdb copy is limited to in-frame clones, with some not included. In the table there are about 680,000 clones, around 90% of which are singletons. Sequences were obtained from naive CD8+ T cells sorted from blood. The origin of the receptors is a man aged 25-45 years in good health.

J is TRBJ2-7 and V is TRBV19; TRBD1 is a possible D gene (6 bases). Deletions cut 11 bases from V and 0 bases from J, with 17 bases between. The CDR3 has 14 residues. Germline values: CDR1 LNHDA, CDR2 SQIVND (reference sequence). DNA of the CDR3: TGTGCCTCATCACCGGGACACCCCTCCTACGAGCAGTACTTC. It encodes CASSPGHPSYEQYF.

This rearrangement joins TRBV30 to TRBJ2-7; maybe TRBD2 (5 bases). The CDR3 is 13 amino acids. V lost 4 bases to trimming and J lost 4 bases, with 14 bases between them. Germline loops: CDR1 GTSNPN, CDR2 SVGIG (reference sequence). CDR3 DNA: TGTGCCTGGAATGTAGGTGCGGGTTACGAGCAGTACTTC. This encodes CAWNVGAGYEQYF.